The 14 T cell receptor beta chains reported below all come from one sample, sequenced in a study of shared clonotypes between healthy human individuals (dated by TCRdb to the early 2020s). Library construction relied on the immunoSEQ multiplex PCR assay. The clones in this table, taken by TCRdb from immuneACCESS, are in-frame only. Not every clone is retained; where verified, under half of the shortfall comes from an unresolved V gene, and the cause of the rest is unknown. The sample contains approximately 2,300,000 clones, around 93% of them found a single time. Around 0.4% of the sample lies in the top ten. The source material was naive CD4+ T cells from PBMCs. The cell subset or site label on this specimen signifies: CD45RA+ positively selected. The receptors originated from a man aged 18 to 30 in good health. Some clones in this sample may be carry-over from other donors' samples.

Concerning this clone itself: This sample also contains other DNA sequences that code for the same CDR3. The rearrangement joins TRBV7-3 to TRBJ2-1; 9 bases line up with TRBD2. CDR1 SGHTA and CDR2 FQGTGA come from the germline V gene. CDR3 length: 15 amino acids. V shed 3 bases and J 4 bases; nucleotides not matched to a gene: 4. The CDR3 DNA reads TGTGCCAGCAGCTTGACTAGCGGTGCGTACAATGAGCAGTTCTTC. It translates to CASSLTSGAYNEQFF.

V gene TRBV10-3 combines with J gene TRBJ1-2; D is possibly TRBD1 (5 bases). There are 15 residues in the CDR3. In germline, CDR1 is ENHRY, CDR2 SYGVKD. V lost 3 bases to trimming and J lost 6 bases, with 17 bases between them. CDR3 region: CAISDPTHRGDGYTF. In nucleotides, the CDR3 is TGTGCCATCAGTGACCCGACCCACCGGGGCGATGGCTACACCTTC.

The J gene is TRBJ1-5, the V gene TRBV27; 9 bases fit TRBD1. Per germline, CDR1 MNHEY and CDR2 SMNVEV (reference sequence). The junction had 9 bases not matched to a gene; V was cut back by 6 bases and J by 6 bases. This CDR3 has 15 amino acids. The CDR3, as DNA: TGTGCCAGCAGGACCGGGACAGGGTTTGGTCAGCCCCAGCATTTT. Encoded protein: CASRTGTGFGQPQHF.

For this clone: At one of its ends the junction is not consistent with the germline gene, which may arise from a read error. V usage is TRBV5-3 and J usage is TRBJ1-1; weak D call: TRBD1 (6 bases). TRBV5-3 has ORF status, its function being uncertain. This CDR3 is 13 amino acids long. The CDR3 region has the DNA TGTGCCGGAAGTCAGGGGCGGAACACTGAAGCTTTCTTT. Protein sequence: CAGSQGRNTEAFF.

The CDR3 region is CASSLFRQGPYNEQFF. The CDR3 DNA is TGTGCCAGCAGTTTGTTTAGGCAGGGCCCCTACAATGAGCAGTTCTTC. The chain is built from TRBV28 and TRBJ2-1; TRBD1 is a possible D gene (5 bases). V gave up 3 bases and J gave up 2 bases, with 14 bases separating them. The CDR3 has 16 amino acids. The germline CDR1 and CDR2 sequences are MDHEN and SYDVKM.

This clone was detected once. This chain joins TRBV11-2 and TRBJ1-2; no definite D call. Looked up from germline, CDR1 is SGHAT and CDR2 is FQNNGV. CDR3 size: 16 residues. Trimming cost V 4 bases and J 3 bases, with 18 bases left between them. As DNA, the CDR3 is TGTGCCAGCAGCTCGTGGACGGAGTTCCCCGACTATGGCTACACCTTC. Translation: CASSSWTEFPDYGYTF.

CDR3 coding DNA: TGTGCCAGCAGCCGCGGGAGTTGGAGCACAGATACGCAGTATTTT. As protein: CASSRGSWSTDTQYF. The chain couples TRBV7-8 to TRBJ2-3; 7 nucleotides align to TRBD2. The CDR3 is 15 residues long. With V trimmed by 5 bases and J by 0 bases, 5 bases remained unmatched. Germline V gene lookup returns CDR1 SGHVS and CDR2 FQNEAQ.

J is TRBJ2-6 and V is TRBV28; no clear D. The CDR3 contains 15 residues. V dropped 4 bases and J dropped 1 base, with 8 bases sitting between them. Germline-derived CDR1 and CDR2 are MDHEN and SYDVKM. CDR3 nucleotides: TGTGCCAGCAGTTATCTGGAGTCTGGGGCCAACGTCCTGACTTTC. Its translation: CASSYLESGANVLTF.

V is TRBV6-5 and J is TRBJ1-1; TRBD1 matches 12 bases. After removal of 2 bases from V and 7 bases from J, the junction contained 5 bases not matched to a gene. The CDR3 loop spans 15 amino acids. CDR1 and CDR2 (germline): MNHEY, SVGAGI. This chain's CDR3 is CASSYTGTGGNEAFF. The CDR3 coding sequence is TGTGCCAGCAGTTACACCGGGACAGGGGGCAATGAAGCTTTCTTT.

Here the CDR3 DNA reads TGTGCCAGCAGCTTCCGATTGACTAGCGGGGGGAACTCCTACGAGCAGTACTTC. Encoded protein: CASSFRLTSGGNSYEQYF. The J gene is TRBJ2-7, the V gene TRBV11-3; 13 nucleotides match TRBD2. Germline V lookup: CDR1 SGHNT, CDR2 YENEEA. J was trimmed by 0 bases and V by 3 bases; bases with no gene match: 8. The CDR3 spans 18 residues.

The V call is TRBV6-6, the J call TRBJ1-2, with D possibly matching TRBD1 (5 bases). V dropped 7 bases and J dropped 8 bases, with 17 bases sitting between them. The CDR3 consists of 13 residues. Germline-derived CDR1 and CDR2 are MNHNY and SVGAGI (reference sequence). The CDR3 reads CASTSEGRSGYTF. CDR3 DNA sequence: TGTGCCAGCACCTCCGAGGGGAGAAGCGGCTACACCTTC.

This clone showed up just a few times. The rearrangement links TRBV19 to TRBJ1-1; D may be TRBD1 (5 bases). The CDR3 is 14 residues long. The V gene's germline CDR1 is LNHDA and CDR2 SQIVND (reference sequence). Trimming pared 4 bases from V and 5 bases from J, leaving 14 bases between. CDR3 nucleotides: TGTGCCAGTAGTAAAAGGCGGGGGGAAACTGAAGCTTTCTTT. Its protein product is CASSKRRGETEAFF.

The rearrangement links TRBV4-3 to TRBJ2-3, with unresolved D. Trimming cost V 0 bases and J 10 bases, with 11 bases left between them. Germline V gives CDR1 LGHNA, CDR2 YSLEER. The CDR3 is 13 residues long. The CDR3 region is CASSQDSTASQYF. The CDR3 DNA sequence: TGCGCCAGCAGCCAAGATTCGACCGCTTCGCAGTATTTT.

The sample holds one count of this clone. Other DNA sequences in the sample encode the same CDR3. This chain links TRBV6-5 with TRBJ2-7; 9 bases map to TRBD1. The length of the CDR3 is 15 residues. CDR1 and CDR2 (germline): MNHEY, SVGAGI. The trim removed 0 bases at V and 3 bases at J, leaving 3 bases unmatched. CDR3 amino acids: CASSYSGQGYYEQYF. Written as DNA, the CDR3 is TGTGCCAGCAGTTACTCGGGACAGGGTTACTACGAGCAGTACTTC.